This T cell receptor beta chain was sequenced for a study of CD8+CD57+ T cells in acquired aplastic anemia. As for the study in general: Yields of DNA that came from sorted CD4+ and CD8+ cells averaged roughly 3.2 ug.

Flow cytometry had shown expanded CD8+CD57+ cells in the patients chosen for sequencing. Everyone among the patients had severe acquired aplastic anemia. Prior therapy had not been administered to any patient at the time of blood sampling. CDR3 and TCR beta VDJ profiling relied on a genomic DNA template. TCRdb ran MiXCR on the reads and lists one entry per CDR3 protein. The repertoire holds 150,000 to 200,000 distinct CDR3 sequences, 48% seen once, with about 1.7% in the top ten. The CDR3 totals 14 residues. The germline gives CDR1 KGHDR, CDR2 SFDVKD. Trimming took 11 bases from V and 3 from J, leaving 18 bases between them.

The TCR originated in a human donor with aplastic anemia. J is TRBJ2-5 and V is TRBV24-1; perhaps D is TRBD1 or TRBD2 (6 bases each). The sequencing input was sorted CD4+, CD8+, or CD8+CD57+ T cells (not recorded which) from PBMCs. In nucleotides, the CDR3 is TGTGCCAGCCGATGGGGGCGGGGAGAAGAGACCCAGTACTTC. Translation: CASRWGRGEETQYF.